The rows below give T cell receptor beta chains drawn from one sample of a study of T-cell memory formation after mild COVID-19. TCRdb reanalysed the 5' RACE reads using MiXCR and keeps one entry per CDR3 protein. The sample includes roughly 320,000 distinct CDR3 sequences, around 30% of them seen just once. Sequenced sample: PBMCs or a T cell subset sorted from them (not recorded which). These receptor sequences come from an adult woman who had mild COVID-19 (a few samples of this study predate the infection). Cell type and time point are not known. Each CDR3 is given with its conserved first and last residue. A D gene is named only where the DNA matches it firmly. Size values are once, few and many counts, or a class for expanded clones, and some rows have none.

V	J	size	D	DNA	CDR3
TRBV6-2/TRBV6-3	TRBJ2-7	-	-	TGTGCCAGCAGTTACCCAAGTACAGGGAAGGACGAGCAGTACTTC	CASSYPSTGKDEQYF
TRBV6-5	TRBJ1-2	once	TRBD1	TGTGCCAGCAGTTATTCCGACAGGGGGCCTTCCTATGGCTACACCTTC	CASSYSDRGPSYGYTF
TRBV20-1	TRBJ2-1	-	-	TGCAGTGCCCCGCGTAGGGGTCCCAATGAGCAGTTCTTC	CSAPRRGPNEQFF
TRBV7-9	TRBJ2-2	few	-	TGTGCCAGCGGACCTTTGGGTCTAGCGTCACACACCGGGGAGCTGTTTTTT	CASGPLGLASHTGELFF
TRBV7-8	TRBJ2-3	few	TRBD1	TGTGCCAGCAGCTTAGCGCCGGGACAGGGGGCGAGGTGGAATTTT	CASSLAPGQGARWNF
TRBV6-5	TRBJ1-4	-	TRBD1	TGTGCCAGCAGTCCCCGAAGGACAGGGAAGCCTAATGAAAAACTGTTTTTT	CASSPRRTGKPNEKLFF
TRBV7-9	TRBJ1-3	-	-	TGTGCCAGCAGCTTAGATGCCAGCGGAAACACCATATATTTT	CASSLDASGNTIYF
TRBV20-1	TRBJ2-1	few	-	TGCAGTGCTAGAGACAGGGGTGGCAATGAGCAGTTCTTC	CSARDRGGNEQFF
TRBV5-1	TRBJ2-7	-	-	TGCGCCAGCAGTGAGACGGAGCCCTACGAGCAGTACTTC	CASSETEPYEQYF
TRBV6-2/TRBV6-3	TRBJ2-2	-	-	TGTGCCAGCAGATCGAGCAGCACCGGGGAGCTGTTTTTT	CASRSSSTGELFF
TRBV20-1	TRBJ2-5	-	-	TGCAGTGCTAGAGGCAGGGTATGGGAGACCCAGTACTTC	CSARGRVWETQYF
TRBV10-3	TRBJ2-5	-	TRBD1	TGTGCCATCAGTGAGTCGGTCAGGGGGCTCCAAGAGACCCAGTACTTC	CAISESVRGLQETQYF
TRBV7-8	TRBJ2-7	few	-	TGTGCCAGCAGCTTAGCCCCAGGGAGCTCCTACGAGCAGTACTTC	CASSLAPGSSYEQYF
TRBV5-4	TRBJ2-3	once	-	TGTGCCAGCAGCTGGGCCGGTCTAGATGGCACAGATACGCAGTATTTT	CASSWAGLDGTDTQYF
TRBV5-1	TRBJ2-3	-	TRBD1	TGCGCCAGCAGCGGATCGACAGGGGCAGATACGCAGTATTTT	CASSGSTGADTQYF
TRBV12-3/TRBV12-4	TRBJ2-3	once	-	TGTGCCAGCAGTCTGAAGGGGGGGAGGTACACAGATACGCAGTATTTT	CASSLKGGRYTDTQYF
TRBV5-1	TRBJ2-3	few	TRBD2	TGCGCCAGCAGCCGGCTAGCGGGGGCTCCGGGGACGCAGTATTTT	CASSRLAGAPGTQYF
TRBV11-2	TRBJ1-1	few	-	TGTGCCAGCAGCTTAGGGGACGGGGTGGCGTCTTTCTTT	CASSLGDGVASFF
TRBV7-9	TRBJ2-1	few	TRBD1	TGTGCCAGCAGCTTCCCCCCCTCAGGGGGCCTCTACAATGAGCAGTTCTTC	CASSFPPSGGLYNEQFF
TRBV10-3	TRBJ2-3	few	TRBD2	TGTGCCATCAGCGGACTAGCGGGCCCAGATACGCAGTATTTT	CAISGLAGPDTQYF
TRBV24-1	TRBJ1-2	few	TRBD1	TGTGCCACCAGTGATCCCGGACAGGCGTCTAACTATGGCTACACCTTC	CATSDPGQASNYGYTF
TRBV6-5	TRBJ2-1	-	TRBD2	TGTGCCAGCAGTTACTCTGGCGGGGGGCCCCGGGTTGAGCAGTTCTTC	CASSYSGGGPRVEQFF
TRBV5-5	TRBJ1-1	few	-	TGTGCCAGCATCAAAACACAGGGTGTGAACACTGAAGCTTTCTTT	CASIKTQGVNTEAFF
TRBV5-1	TRBJ2-1	few	-	TGCGCCAGCAGCTTGGGCCCGACGACCCGTAATGAGCAGTTCTTC	CASSLGPTTRNEQFF
TRBV7-6	TRBJ2-7	-	-	TGTGCCAGCAGCTTAGGGGCAATAGCCCACGAGCAGTACTTC	CASSLGAIAHEQYF
TRBV12-3/TRBV12-4	TRBJ2-5	-	-	TGTGCCAGCAGTTTAGCGGGCCAGACCCAGTACTTC	CASSLAGQTQYF
TRBV11-2	TRBJ2-1	-	TRBD2	TGTGCCAGCAGACCGCGAGCGGGAGGGCCGGGGAATGAGCAGTTCTTC	CASRPRAGGPGNEQFF
TRBV20-1	TRBJ2-7	-	TRBD1	TGCAGTGCTAGAGATAGGGGACAGGGGTTAATCGAGCAGTACTTC	CSARDRGQGLIEQYF
TRBV5-5	TRBJ2-5	few	TRBD2	TGTGCCAGCAGCGGGGGACTAGCGGGAGGGGGAGAGACCCAGTACTTC	CASSGGLAGGGETQYF
TRBV19	TRBJ2-1	many	-	TGTGCCAGTAGTGGTAAACAGGGCGGCAATGAGCAGTTCTTC	CASSGKQGGNEQFF
TRBV29-1	TRBJ1-2	few	-	TGCAGCGTTGTATTTGGGACTAACTATGGCTACACCTTC	CSVVFGTNYGYTF
TRBV6-6	TRBJ1-2	-	-	TGTGCCAGCAGTTACTCGTTGGGGACGCGGGGGGTGTCCTATAGTGGCTACACCTTC	CASSYSLGTRGVSYSGYTF
TRBV20-1	TRBJ2-6	-	TRBD2	TGCAGTGCGGGGCGGGGGTTGCGCTCTGGGGCCAACGTCCTGACTTTC	CSAGRGLRSGANVLTF
TRBV4-1	TRBJ1-5	-	TRBD1	TGCGCCAGCAGCCGACAGGGGCAAGGTCAGCCCCAGCATTTT	CASSRQGQGQPQHF
TRBV10-3	TRBJ1-2	few	TRBD1	TGTGCCATCAGTGAGTCGGGCAGGGGGAGAGCTAACTATGGCTACACCTTC	CAISESGRGRANYGYTF
TRBV9	TRBJ2-1	-	-	TGTGCCAGCAGCGTAGTGTTCAACGGCAATGAGCAGTTCTTC	CASSVVFNGNEQFF
TRBV7-3	TRBJ1-1	few	-	TGTGCCAGCAGCCCAAGACAGGTAATACGGCGGAACACTGAAGCTTTCTTT	CASSPRQVIRRNTEAFF
TRBV7-8	TRBJ2-2	-	TRBD2	TGTGCCAGCAGCCAAGACAGCGGGATGACCGGGGAGCTGTTTTTT	CASSQDSGMTGELFF
TRBV7-6	TRBJ2-7	few	-	TGTGCCAGCAGCCCGGGACCGGATACCGGGGCTTACGAGCAGTACTTC	CASSPGPDTGAYEQYF
TRBV15	TRBJ1-1	-	-	TGTGCCACCAGCCAGTCACAGGGACGCACTGAAGCTTTCTTT	CATSQSQGRTEAFF
TRBV2	TRBJ2-5	-	-	TGTGCCAGCAGGCTCAGGGTTACAAAAGAGACCCAGTACTTC	CASRLRVTKETQYF
TRBV4-1	TRBJ2-1	few	-	TGCGCCAGCTATGACTCCTACAATGAGCAGTTCTTC	CASYDSYNEQFF
TRBV7-2	TRBJ1-4	few	-	TGTGCCAGCAGCTTAGGAGGGTTGGAAAAACTGTTTTTT	CASSLGGLEKLFF
TRBV5-1	TRBJ2-5	many	-	TGCGCCAGCAGCTTGGCCACAGGGAGAGAGACCCAGTACTTC	CASSLATGRETQYF
TRBV19	TRBJ2-6	few	-	TGTGCCAGTATCCCCAGCTCTGGGGCCAACGTCCTGACTTTC	CASIPSSGANVLTF
TRBV2	TRBJ2-7	few	TRBD2	TGTGCCAACGGCGGACTAGCGGGCCAATTCTCCTACGAGCAGTACTTC	CANGGLAGQFSYEQYF
TRBV20-1	TRBJ2-3	few	TRBD2	TGCAGTGCTAGAGCTAGCGGGGGGCGCACAGATACGCAGTATTTT	CSARASGGRTDTQYF
TRBV12-3/TRBV12-4	TRBJ2-3	-	-	TGTGCCAGCAGTTTAGCCTACCGGAGCACAGATACGCAGTATTTT	CASSLAYRSTDTQYF
TRBV15	TRBJ2-7	-	-	TGTGCCACCAGCAGAGATCGTGACAGGTACGAGCAGTACTTC	CATSRDRDRYEQYF
TRBV6-2/TRBV6-3	TRBJ1-1	-	-	TGTGCCAGCAGTTATTACCCTACTCCACGGGCGAACACTGAAGCTTTCTTT	CASSYYPTPRANTEAFF
TRBV6-6	TRBJ2-5	-	TRBD2	TGTGCCAGCAGATCCGGGACTAGCGGGTTACGGGAGACCCAGTACTTC	CASRSGTSGLRETQYF